The 32 T cell receptor beta chains reported below all come from one sample, sequenced in a study of blood T cell repertoires in COVID-19. Measured with immunoSEQ multiplex PCR; TCRdb has only the in-frame clones, and not every one. The sample lists roughly 170,000 clones, almost 85% seen once, with more than 7.5% in the top ten. The specimen was peripheral blood. The receptors come from a middle-aged man who had recovered from COVID-19.

The CDR3 loop reads CASSFGAREETQYF. As DNA, the CDR3 is TGTGCCAGCAGCTTTGGTGCGAGAGAAGAGACCCAGTACTTC. The rearrangement uses TRBV5-4 and TRBJ2-5; D gene ambiguous. CDR1 is SGHNT, CDR2 YYREEE, per germline (reference sequence). This CDR3 comprises 14 residues. V shed 2 bases and J shed 3 bases, with 11 bases lying between them.

As DNA, the CDR3 is TGTGCCAGCTCACCATCGAGCACAGATACGCAGTATTTT. It encodes CASSPSSTDTQYF. The chain couples TRBV18 to TRBJ2-3, with D unresolved. This CDR3 is 13 amino acids long. CDR1 and CDR2 (germline): KGHSH, LQKENI. V lost 2 bases, J lost 0 bases, and 3 bases lay in between.

The chain couples TRBV18 to TRBJ2-3; 10 bases are a match to TRBD2. The CDR3 consists of 17 residues. CDR1 KGHSH and CDR2 LQKENI come from the germline V gene. J was trimmed by 2 bases and V by 3 bases; bases with no gene match: 8. The chain's CDR3 is CASSPWGTSELTDTQYF. The DNA of the CDR3 is TGTGCCAGCTCACCTTGGGGGACTAGCGAACTCACAGATACGCAGTATTTT.

This rearrangement joins TRBV5-6 to TRBJ2-7; 9 bases match TRBD2. Germline loops: CDR1 SGHDT, CDR2 YYEEEE. This CDR3 has 13 residues. V lost 4 bases to trimming and J lost 5 bases; unmatched junction nucleotides: 4. CDR3: CASSHPSGNEQYF. The DNA of the CDR3 is TGTGCCAGCAGCCACCCTAGCGGGAACGAGCAGTACTTC.

The rearrangement links TRBV25-1 to TRBJ2-7, with 8 nucleotides matching TRBD1. Trimming cost V 6 bases and J 4 bases; bases outside gene matches: 8. CDR1 is MGHDK, CDR2 SYGVNS, per germline. The CDR3 runs 14 residues. The CDR3 is CASSPDRVVYEQYF. CDR3 DNA sequence: TGTGCCAGCAGCCCGGACAGGGTAGTGTACGAGCAGTACTTC.

The rearrangement joins TRBV10-3 to TRBJ1-1; TRBD1 agrees at 7 bases. CDR3 length: 12 amino acids. Germline CDR1 ENHRY, CDR2 SYGVKD. V shed 0 bases, J shed 8 bases, and the junction held 0 bases outside the gene matches. In DNA, the CDR3 is TGTGCCATCAGTGAGTCGACAGGGGAAGCTTTCTTT. It yields the protein CAISESTGEAFF.

J is TRBJ2-7 and V is TRBV27; no definite D call. This CDR3 spans 13 amino acids. V lost 5 bases to trimming and J lost 3 bases, with 11 bases between them. From germline, CDR1 is MNHEY and CDR2 SMNVEV (reference sequence). CDR3 in DNA: TGTGCCAGCAGTCGAGGTTCCAACTACGAGCAGTACTTC. Encoded protein: CASSRGSNYEQYF.

There are a few counts of this clone. This chain links TRBV2 with TRBJ2-7; D not certain. Trimming took 2 bases from V and 0 from J, leaving 14 bases between them. This CDR3 is built from 16 residues. Germline CDR1 SNHLY, CDR2 FYNNEI. CDR3 bases: TGTGCCAGCAGTGAAACGGAGTTGGTGTACTCCTACGAGCAGTACTTC. Translated: CASSETELVYSYEQYF.

The rearrangement links TRBV21-1 to TRBJ2-7; the listed D gene, TRBD2, was not tested against the DNA. TRBV21-1 is labeled a pseudogene. The CDR3 covers 15 residues. The CDR3 is CASRYRGGQPYEQYF. The CDR3 DNA reads as TGTGCCAGCCGCTATAGGGGGGGGCAACCCTACGAGCAGTACTTC.

The chain joins TRBV11-3 to TRBJ2-1; D is unclear. Germline CDR1 reads SGHNT; CDR2 reads YENEEA. The V gene lost 3 bases and the J gene lost 6 bases, with 9 bases spanning the gap. The CDR3 covers 13 residues. CDR3 nucleotides: TGTGCCAGCAGCTTCAGTAGAGGCAATGAGCAGTTCTTC. Translation gives CASSFSRGNEQFF.

Worth noting for this clone: Germline and junction disagree at one end, which may indicate a read error. This rearrangement joins TRBV7-7 to TRBJ2-5; D possibly corresponds to TRBD1 (5 bases). Per germline, CDR1 SSHAT and CDR2 FNYEAQ (reference sequence). The length of the CDR3 is 13 residues. This CDR3 is CASSLVQGSSQYF. CDR3 DNA sequence: TGTGCTAGCAGCTTAGTCCAGGGTTCGTCCCAGTACTTC.

This chain joins TRBV7-2 and TRBJ2-2; the match to TRBD2 covers 9 bases. Germline trimming cut 8 bases from V and 8 bases from J; bases unmatched to any gene: 6. Germline V gene sequence: CDR1 SGHTA, CDR2 FQGNSA. CDR3 length: 13 amino acids. CDR3 sequence reads: CASVWTSVGELFF. DNA for the CDR3: TGTGCCAGCGTCTGGACTAGCGTAGGGGAGCTGTTTTTT.

The chain combines TRBV6-2 or TRBV6-3 with TRBJ1-3; D uncertain. CDR1 is MNHEY, CDR2 SVGEGT, per germline. This CDR3 spans 14 amino acids. V was shortened by 2 bases and J by 4 bases, with 9 bases between the two germline ends. The CDR3 coding sequence is TGTGCCAGCAGTTACCTGTCTATCGGAAACACCATATATTTT. This gives the protein CASSYLSIGNTIYF.

V gene TRBV6-2 or TRBV6-3 combines with J gene TRBJ2-7; D is unclear. Between the trimmed V and J ends, which lost 6 bases and 2 bases, there was a span of 20 bases. This CDR3 comprises 16 residues. Germline assignment: CDR1 MNHEY and CDR2 SVGEGT. The DNA for the CDR3 is TGTGCCAGCAGCGGATATCTAGAAGTAGGAACCTACGAGCAGTACTTC. This sequence encodes CASSGYLEVGTYEQYF.

The chain employs TRBV12-3 or TRBV12-4 and TRBJ2-1; a possible D gene is TRBD1 (6 bases). The CDR3 length is 11 residues. V lost 5 bases to trimming and J lost 10 bases, with 9 bases between them. Written as DNA, the CDR3 is TGTGCCAGCAGTCAGAGGGGGGAGCAGTTCTTC. Protein sequence: CASSQRGEQFF.

V gene TRBV18 combines with J gene TRBJ2-7; TRBD1 is a possible D gene (6 bases). Trimming stripped 0 bases from V and 5 bases from J, with 14 bases between. Germline CDR1 is KGHSH and CDR2 is LQKENI. The CDR3 has 15 residues. CDR3: CASSPPRGMLDEQYF. As DNA, the CDR3 is TGTGCCAGCTCACCACCCAGGGGAATGCTTGACGAGCAGTACTTC.

The chain is built from TRBV6-2 or TRBV6-3 and TRBJ1-1, with TRBD1 matching 12 bases. Trimming at V came to 6 bases and at J to 8 bases, leaving 7 bases not matched to a gene. The CDR3 covers 14 residues. Germline CDR1 reads MNHEY; CDR2 reads SVGEGT. In nucleotides, the CDR3 is TGTGCCAGCAGCAAGGGACAGGGGGCTAAAGAAGCTTTCTTT. This encodes CASSKGQGAKEAFF.

The gene calls are TRBV2 and TRBJ2-7; D not certain. CDR1 and CDR2 from the germline V gene are SNHLY and FYNNEI. V lost 7 bases and J 2 bases, leaving 12 bases between the germline ends. The length of the CDR3 is 13 residues. CDR3 loop: CASTYTNPYEQYF. CDR3 DNA: TGTGCCAGCACCTACACTAATCCCTACGAGCAGTACTTC.

This clone has only one observation. The chain couples TRBV5-6 to TRBJ1-6, with D perhaps matching TRBD1 (5 bases). V was trimmed by 0 bases and J by 5 bases, leaving 12 bases between them. The CDR3 is 16 residues long. CDR1 is SGHDT and CDR2 is YYEEEE in the germline V gene. The CDR3 nucleotides are TGTGCCAGCAGCTTGGTTACAGGAGACAATAATTCACCCCTCCACTTT. Protein product: CASSLVTGDNNSPLHF.

CDR3 bases: TGTGCCAGCAGCTTAGGAGAATCCTACGAGCAGTACTTC. Its protein product is CASSLGESYEQYF. This chain uses TRBV11-2 with TRBJ2-7; D gene unclear. Germline CDR1 SGHAT, CDR2 FQNNGV. This CDR3 contains 13 residues. Trimming stripped 1 base from V and 1 base from J, with 5 bases between.

This chain connects TRBV7-9 to TRBJ1-4, with 7 bases aligning to TRBD1. CDR1 SEHNR and CDR2 FQNEAQ come from the germline V gene (reference sequence). Germline trimming cut 6 bases from V and 4 bases from J; bases unmatched to any gene: 5. This CDR3 has 14 residues. CDR3: CASSVGTVNEKLFF. The CDR3, as DNA: TGTGCCAGCAGTGTCGGGACAGTTAATGAAAAACTGTTTTTT.

The chain uses TRBV5-4 and TRBJ1-2; possibly TRBD1 for D (5 bases). This CDR3 has 14 residues. Deletions cut 7 bases from V and 4 bases from J, with 17 bases between. The V gene's germline CDR1 is SGHNT and CDR2 YYREEE (reference sequence). CDR3 DNA sequence: TGTGCCAGCCGGATGGGTCAGGGACTCTATGGCTACACCTTC. Protein: CASRMGQGLYGYTF.

The gene calls are TRBV6-4 and TRBJ1-4; 8 positions match TRBD1. Losses at the gene ends were 8 bases for V and 7 bases for J; bases not matched to a gene: 9. Germline loops: CDR1 MRHNA, CDR2 SNTAGT. The CDR3 is 14 amino acids. The CDR3 is CASSGGQGCEKLFF. The CDR3 DNA sequence: TGTGCCAGCTCCGGTGGACAGGGTTGTGAAAAACTGTTTTTT.

The chain joins TRBV19 to TRBJ2-1; 9 nucleotides align to TRBD2. CDR3 length equals 14 residues. The V gene's germline CDR1 is LNHDA and CDR2 SQIVND (reference sequence). V lost 9 bases to trimming and J lost 8 bases; unmatched junction nucleotides: 11. The CDR3 here is CASRHGGGAHEQFF. DNA for the CDR3: TGTGCCAGCCGGCATGGCGGGGGGGCCCATGAGCAGTTCTTC.

The chain recombines TRBV13 with TRBJ2-3, with D perhaps matching TRBD1 (5 bases). This CDR3 spans 16 amino acids. Trimming pared 0 bases from V and 2 bases from J, leaving 12 bases between. Germline CDR1 reads PRHDT; CDR2 reads FYEKMQ (reference sequence). The CDR3 sequence: CASSLGGRGNTDTQYF. CDR3 DNA: TGTGCCAGCAGCTTAGGGGGGCGTGGGAACACAGATACGCAGTATTTT.

The chain joins TRBV10-3 to TRBJ1-6; D ambiguous. CDR3 length: 18 residues. From germline, CDR1 is ENHRY and CDR2 SYGVKD. The ends were cut back, 3 bases at V and 0 bases at J, with 15 bases in the middle. The DNA for the CDR3 is TGTGCCATCAGTGAATGGGCAGCTCCCGGCTCCTATAATTCACCCCTCCACTTT. This translates into CAISEWAAPGSYNSPLHF.

The CDR3 is CSVGEGHEQYF. As DNA, the CDR3 is TGCAGCGTTGGGGAGGGCCACGAGCAGTACTTC. The chain links TRBV29-1 to TRBJ2-7; 7 bases map to TRBD2. J gave up 5 bases and V 4 bases, and 2 bases lay outside the gene matches. There are 11 residues in the CDR3. The germline CDR1 and CDR2 sequences are SQVTM and ANQGSEA.

The chain combines TRBV30 with TRBJ1-5; tentatively, D is TRBD1 (6 bases). The CDR3 is 13 residues long. The germline CDR1 and CDR2 sequences are GTSNPN and SVGIG (reference sequence). V dropped 5 bases and J dropped 4 bases, with 12 bases sitting between them. For the CDR3, the DNA is TGTGCCTGGTGTGGACAGTTGAATCAGCCCCAGCATTTT. Encoded protein: CAWCGQLNQPQHF. The full variable domain, completed using reference TRBV30 and TRBJ1-5, is SQTIHQWPATLVQPVGSPLSLECTVEGTSNPNLYWYRQAAGRGLQLLFYSVGIGQISSEVPQNLSASRPQDRQFILSSKKLLLSDSGFYLCAWCGQLNQPQHFGDGTRLSIL.

The sample holds many counts of this clone. V and J are TRBV6-2 or TRBV6-3 and TRBJ1-5; 9 nucleotides agree with TRBD1. This CDR3 comprises 14 residues. J lost 6 bases, V lost 6 bases, and 6 bases had no gene match. Germline V CDR1 and CDR2: MNHEY, SVGEGT. In DNA, the CDR3 is TGTGCCAGCAGACCTAGGACAGGGGCTCAGCCCCAGCATTTT. Protein sequence: CASRPRTGAQPQHF.

The rearrangement uses TRBV2 and TRBJ2-7; D not certain. Germline V gives CDR1 SNHLY, CDR2 FYNNEI. The CDR3 length is 14 residues. Between the trimmed V and J ends, which lost 6 bases and 2 bases, there was a span of 14 bases. The CDR3 DNA sequence: TGTGCCAGCAGACACGAGGCAGCAACCTACGAGCAGTACTTC. Amino acid sequence: CASRHEAATYEQYF.

The V gene is TRBV19, the J gene TRBJ1-4, with 7 positions matching TRBD1. The germline V gene encodes CDR1 LNHDA and CDR2 SQIVND (reference sequence). V was pared by 5 bases and J by 8 bases, with 5 bases of the junction left unmatched. The CDR3 runs to 13 residues. CDR3 amino acids: CASSARGVEKLFF. The CDR3 DNA sequence: TGTGCCAGTAGTGCCAGGGGGGTAGAAAAACTGTTTTTT.

This clone showed up just once. This sample includes further DNA sequences coding for the same CDR3. This sequence joins TRBV7-2 and TRBJ1-1; no firm D call. This CDR3 contains 13 residues. Trimming left V 5 bases short and J 1 base short, with 8 bases between. Germline loops: CDR1 SGHTA, CDR2 FQGNSA. CDR3 region: CASSLAGNTEAFF. The CDR3 DNA is TGTGCCAGCAGCCTGGCAGGGAACACTGAAGCTTTCTTT.